The 8 T cell receptor beta chains reported below all come from one sample, sequenced in a study of shared clonotypes between healthy human individuals (dated by TCRdb to the early 2020s). The library was built by means of the immunoSEQ multiplex PCR assay. The table was pulled from immuneACCESS by TCRdb, which kept in-frame rearrangements only. Such tables lose some clones; where checked, under half of the loss comes from unresolved V genes, and the rest has no known cause. This sample has nearly 500,000 clones in its table, and less than 80% of those were observed once. 10% to 15% of the sample comes from the top ten. Sequencing was performed on PBMCs. The receptors were gathered from a woman aged 40 to 50 in good health. Some clones in this sample may be carry-over from other donors' samples.

The gene calls are TRBV9 and TRBJ2-2, with D perhaps assigned TRBD1 or TRBD2 (5 bases each). Per the germline V gene, CDR1 is SGDLS and CDR2 is YYNGEE. This CDR3 region has 16 residues. The V end lost 0 bases, the J end lost 4 bases, and 13 bases lay between the germline ends. For the CDR3, the DNA is TGTGCCAGCAGCGTAGGGGCAGTGGGGGTCACCGGGGAGCTGTTTTTT. It yields the protein CASSVGAVGVTGELFF. The complete variable domain, with remaining parts taken from reference TRBV9 and TRBJ2-2, reads DSGVTQTPKHLITATGQRVTLRCSPRSGDLSVYWYQQSLDQGLQFLIQYYNGEERAKGNILERFSAQQFPDLHSELNLSSLELGDSALYFCASSVGAVGVTGELFFGEGSRLTVL.

The V gene is TRBV30, the J gene TRBJ1-1; D unresolved. CDR1 is GTSNPN and CDR2 is SVGIG in the germline V gene (reference sequence). Trimming removed 4 bases from V and 5 bases from J, with 17 bases in between. The CDR3 is made up of 14 amino acids. For the CDR3, the DNA is TGTGCCTGGACCCCGGGTTGGGGAGGGACTGAAGCTTTCTTT. Protein sequence: CAWTPGWGGTEAFF.

This rearrangement joins TRBV7-9 to TRBJ2-3, with 11 bases lining up with TRBD2. In germline, CDR1 is SEHNR, CDR2 FQNEAQ (reference sequence). Losses at the gene ends were 8 bases for V and 4 bases for J; bases not matched to a gene: 14. CDR3 length equals 17 residues. The CDR3 is CASWGRTSGRGADTQYF. The CDR3 coding sequence is TGTGCCAGCTGGGGGAGAACTAGCGGGAGAGGGGCAGATACGCAGTATTTT.

The V and J genes are TRBV11-2 and TRBJ2-6; a weak D match, TRBD2 (5 bases). This CDR3 comprises 15 residues. The germline CDR1 and CDR2 sequences are SGHAT and FQNNGV. The V gene lost 5 bases and the J gene lost 0 bases, with 8 bases spanning the gap. The CDR3 DNA follows: TGTGCCAGCAGCCCGGGGAACTCTGGGGCCAACGTCCTGACTTTC. This sequence encodes CASSPGNSGANVLTF.

Concerning this clone itself: This could be a read error, since a much larger clone is one nucleotide away. V usage is TRBV13 and J usage is TRBJ2-7; no firm D call. The CDR3 loop spans 14 amino acids. Germline CDR1 PRHDT, CDR2 FYEKMQ (reference sequence). The V end lost 1 base, the J end lost 9 bases, and 16 bases lay between the germline ends. CDR3 DNA: TGTGCCAGCAGCTTAGCGTCAGCCCCTCGGGTGCAGTACGTC. As protein: CASSLASAPRVQYV.

A note on this clone: Distinct nucleotide sequences in the sample also encode this CDR3. The rearrangement links TRBV5-1 to TRBJ2-2; D ambiguous. Trimming cost V 4 bases and J 0 bases, with 7 bases left between them. This CDR3 is 14 amino acids long. Per the germline V gene, CDR1 is SGHRS and CDR2 is YFSETQ. CDR3 sequence reads: CASSGITNTGELFF. Written as DNA, the CDR3 is TGCGCCAGCAGCGGGATAACGAACACCGGGGAGCTGTTTTTT.

The rearrangement uses TRBV27 and TRBJ1-2; 7 bases are a match to TRBD1. There are 15 residues in the CDR3. CDR1 and CDR2 from the germline V gene are MNHEY and SMNVEV (reference sequence). V lost 5 bases and J lost 8; bases outside the gene matches: 14. CDR3 sequence reads: CASSTSDRAFNGYTF. In nucleotides, the CDR3 is TGTGCCAGCAGTACATCTGACAGGGCATTTAACGGCTACACCTTC.

This clone appeared a single time. The chain couples TRBV5-1 to TRBJ2-5, with D possibly being TRBD1 or TRBD2 (5 bases each). The DNA end is a closer match to TRBJ2-7, so the J assignment may be wrong. CDR1 is SGHRS and CDR2 is YFSETQ in the germline V gene. CDR3 length: 15 amino acids. CDR3 region: CASSERGITPYEQYF. CDR3 DNA: TGCGCCAGCAGCGAACGGGGCATCACTCCCTACGAGCAGTACTTC.